This T cell receptor beta chain was obtained from a study of blood T cell repertoires in COVID-19. At the level of the study: Spain, Italy and the United States supplied samples that represented acute and convalescent COVID-19. From T cells, B-cell-depleted T cells, or PBMCs came the material, which was cDNA or gDNA.

Participants had their cohort set by participant-reported clinical history. This CDR3 has 14 residues. V gave up 3 bases and J gave up 6 bases, with 9 bases separating them. Per germline, CDR1 SNHLY and CDR2 FYNNEI. As originally analysed: How many nucleated cells were present was estimated from reference gene primer amplification. Libraries were prepared by immunoSEQ multiplex PCR; TCRdb keeps only in-frame clonotypes and omits some of them. V, J and clone size derive from that table, while D and trimming were established from the DNA sequence. The sample includes 200,000 to 250,000 clones, more than 80% seen only once; the top ten take about 9%.

Sequencing was performed on PBMCs or T cells enriched from blood (not recorded which). This sequence joins TRBV2 and TRBJ1-6; D is ambiguous. The clonotype was recovered from a man aged 35-49 years who had recovered from COVID-19. The CDR3: CASSEVEINSPLHF. Here the CDR3 DNA reads TGTGCCAGCAGTGAGGTGGAGATTAATTCACCCCTCCACTTT.